The 19 T cell receptor beta chains in this list originate from one sample, sequenced in a study of cytomegalovirus exposure and HLA in healthy donors. The study ran its PCR with 60 Vbeta and 13 Jbeta primers. Produced via immunoSEQ multiplex PCR; TCRdb's table is partial and in-frame only. The data show under 70,000 clones, roughly two thirds seen once. The sequencing sample was made of PBMCs. All receptors derive from a young woman in good health and CMV-seronegative.

The genes are TRBV11-3 and TRBJ2-1, with TRBD2 matching over 8 bases. The CDR3 covers 16 residues. V lost 4 bases and J lost 6; bases outside the gene matches: 11. Germline V lookup: CDR1 SGHNT, CDR2 YENEEA. In DNA, the CDR3 is TGTGCCAGCAGCTCCCGGTCGGGGGGGGCGAGCAATGAGCAGTTCTTC. It specifies CASSSRSGGASNEQFF.

The V call is TRBV6-5, the J call TRBJ2-5; D perhaps matches TRBD1 (6 bases). CDR3 length equals 16 residues. CDR1 is MNHEY and CDR2 is SVGAGI in the germline V gene. The V and J ends lost 4 bases and 5 bases respectively, with 20 bases between them. This CDR3 reads CASSWQPWGLGETQYF. The CDR3 DNA reads as TGTGCCAGCAGTTGGCAACCATGGGGGCTGGGGGAGACCCAGTACTTC.

V is TRBV10-3 and J is TRBJ2-5, with 11 bases fitting TRBD2. There are 14 residues in the CDR3. The V segment lost 10 bases and the J segment 0 bases; nucleotides outside the gene matches: 4. Germline CDR1 reads ENHRY; CDR2 reads SYGVKD. The CDR3 bases are TGTGCCACCGGGACTAGCGGAGACCAAGAGACCCAGTACTTC. It is translated as CATGTSGDQETQYF.

The chain recombines TRBV2 with TRBJ1-4; a possible D gene is TRBD1 (5 bases). CDR1 SNHLY and CDR2 FYNNEI come from the germline V gene. The CDR3 contains 13 residues. V dropped 4 bases and J dropped 8 bases, with 11 bases sitting between them. The CDR3 DNA follows: TGTGCCAGCAGTGTCGGGGGAGAGGAAAAACTGTTTTTT. It codes for CASSVGGEEKLFF. Using reference TRBV2 and TRBJ1-4 for the parts outside the CDR3, the full variable domain is EPEVTQTPSHQVTQMGQEVILRCVPISNHLYFYWYRQILGQKVEFLVSFYNNEISEKSEIFDDQFSVERPDGSNFTLKIRSTKLEDSAMYFCASSVGGEEKLFFGSGTQLSVL.

This chain connects TRBV6-5 to TRBJ2-7; the D gene is possibly TRBD2 (7 bases). From germline, CDR1 is MNHEY and CDR2 SVGAGI. The CDR3 is made up of 13 amino acids. Trimming removed 6 bases from V and 6 bases from J, with 15 bases in between. CDR3 loop: CASRLTGGTEQYF. The CDR3 coding sequence is TGTGCCAGCAGACTGACGGGGGGCACCGAGCAGTACTTC.

The chain recombines TRBV28 with TRBJ1-5, with D possibly matching TRBD1 (5 bases). Trimming shortened V by 8 bases and J by 7 bases, and 12 bases separated the two germline ends. The CDR3 totals 12 residues. The germline CDR1 and CDR2 sequences are MDHEN and SYDVKM. CDR3 bases: TGTGCCAGCGGCCGGGGGTTGCAGCCCCAGCATTTT. It specifies CASGRGLQPQHF.

This clone has a handful of counts. The chain combines TRBV18 with TRBJ2-1; 9 bases map to TRBD1. V gave up 9 bases and J gave up 11 bases; unmatched junction bases: 14. The CDR3 totals 14 residues. Germline assignment: CDR1 KGHSH and CDR2 LQKENI. The CDR3 coding sequence is TGTGCCAGTCGCACAGGGGGCGATGGTAATCAGCAGTTCTTC. Translating gives CASRTGGDGNQQFF.

The V and J genes are TRBV7-2 and TRBJ1-1, with 7 bases identical to TRBD1. Germline V gene sequence: CDR1 SGHTA, CDR2 FQGNSA. Trimming removed 5 bases from V and 1 base from J; junction bases left unmatched: 10. The CDR3 loop spans 16 amino acids. The CDR3 bases are TGTGCCAGCAGCCTAAGGGGGCGGTGGGAGAACACTGAAGCTTTCTTT. Residues: CASSLRGRWENTEAFF.

With regard to this clone: The junction does not match germline at one end; this may be a read error. The gene calls are TRBV2 and TRBJ1-1; 8 bases match TRBD1. Germline-derived CDR1 and CDR2 are SNHLY and FYNNEI. The CDR3 sequence is 14 residues long. CDR3: CVSSADRGYTEAFF. As DNA, the CDR3 is TGTGTCAGCAGTGCCGACAGGGGTTACACTGAAGCTTTCTTT. Drawing the rest from reference TRBV2 and TRBJ1-1, the complete variable domain is EPEVTQTPSHQVTQMGQEVILRCVPISNHLYFYWYRQILGQKVEFLVSFYNNEISEKSEIFDDQFSVERPDGSNFTLKIRSTKLEDSAMYFCVSSADRGYTEAFFGQGTRLTVV.

This clone was detected once. V gene TRBV6-1 combines with J gene TRBJ2-3, with D uncertain. The CDR3 length is 14 residues. V dropped 10 bases and J dropped 5 bases, with 19 bases sitting between them. Germline loops: CDR1 MNHNS, CDR2 SASEGT. CDR3 nucleotides: TGTGCCAACCAGTGGCGTTCGCTAGGAGATACGCAGTATTTT. Translating it yields CANQWRSLGDTQYF.

The chain uses TRBV6-6 and TRBJ1-5; 9 nucleotides align to TRBD1. This CDR3 contains 15 residues. With 0 bases clipped from V and 7 bases from J, the junction kept 4 bases outside the gene matches. In germline, CDR1 is MNHNY, CDR2 SVGAGI (reference sequence). As DNA, the CDR3 is TGTGCCAGCAGTTACTCGACAGGGGGTGCGCAGCCCCAGCATTTT. Translated: CASSYSTGGAQPQHF.

This clone occurred once. The rearrangement uses TRBV19 and TRBJ1-1; possible D gene TRBD1, 5 bases. Germline CDR1 LNHDA, CDR2 SQIVND (reference sequence). V was cut by 3 bases and J by 1 base, with 12 bases left in between. This CDR3 has 15 residues. In nucleotides, the CDR3 is TGTGCCAGTAGTATCCAGGGCGTGGGGAACACTGAAGCTTTCTTT. Its translation: CASSIQGVGNTEAFF.

The rearrangement joins TRBV1 to TRBJ2-7; whether TRBD2, the table's D call, matches the DNA was not checked. TRBV1 counts as a pseudogene. This CDR3 has 14 amino acids. CDR3 DNA sequence: TGCACCAGCAGCCAAGGGGGGGGGCCCCACGAGCAGTACTTC. Protein sequence: CTSSQGGGPHEQYF.

The genes are TRBV7-3 and TRBJ2-7; TRBD2 is a possible D gene (5 bases). The CDR3 runs to 13 residues. Trimming stripped 5 bases from V and 6 bases from J, with 14 bases between. The germline V gene has CDR1 SGHTA and CDR2 FQGTGA. The CDR3 DNA reads as TGTGCCAGCAGCCGGGCCCGGGGTTCCGAGCAGTACTTC. Encoded protein: CASSRARGSEQYF. Combining the CDR3 with reference TRBV7-3 and TRBJ2-7 gives the whole variable domain GAGVSQTPSNKVTEKGKYVELRCDPISGHTALYWYRQSLGQGPEFLIYFQGTGAADDSGLPNDRFFAVRPEGSVSTLKIQRTERGDSAVYLCASSRARGSEQYFGPGTRLTVT.

Only a few counts were recorded for this clone. The chain employs TRBV19 and TRBJ2-3; TRBD1 is a possible D gene (6 bases). The CDR3 loop spans 14 amino acids. V was pared by 5 bases and J by 5 bases, with 14 bases between. Germline CDR1 LNHDA, CDR2 SQIVND (reference sequence). The CDR3 here is CASSSRGGEDTQYF. The CDR3 DNA reads as TGTGCCAGTAGTTCTCGTGGGGGCGAAGATACGCAGTATTTT.

CDR3 in DNA: TGTGCCACAGGACTTCTGGGCCAAGAGACCCAGTACTTC. Protein product: CATGLLGQETQYF. This chain links TRBV5-4 with TRBJ2-5; D possibly corresponds to TRBD2 (5 bases). Germline CDR1 and CDR2: SGHNT and YYREEE (reference sequence). There are 13 residues in the CDR3. Trimming pared 9 bases from V and 1 base from J, leaving 13 bases between.

The rearrangement uses TRBV6-1 and TRBJ2-7; D gene uncertain. Trimming shortened V by 6 bases and J by 6 bases, and 12 bases separated the two germline ends. Germline CDR1 MNHNS, CDR2 SASEGT. The CDR3 runs 12 residues. The CDR3 reads CASRHDISEQYF. The CDR3 nucleotides read TGTGCCAGCAGACACGACATCTCCGAGCAGTACTTC.

This chain links TRBV18 with TRBJ2-5; the match to TRBD2 covers 8 bases. V gave up 0 bases and J gave up 3 bases; unmatched junction bases: 6. The CDR3 runs 16 residues. Germline assignment: CDR1 KGHSH and CDR2 LQKENI. CDR3 DNA: TGTGCCAGCTCACCACCGTCCAGCGGGGGTAAAGAGACCCAGTACTTC. Translation: CASSPPSSGGKETQYF.

Comment on this clone: The junction does not match germline at one end; this may be a read error. The chain uses TRBV6-5 and TRBJ1-6, with D possibly being TRBD1 (6 bases). This CDR3 region has 14 residues. Germline CDR1 is MNHEY and CDR2 is SVGAGI. The CDR3 DNA sequence: TGTGCCAGCAGTCTACAGGGTTATAGTTCACCCCTCCACTTT. This sequence encodes CASSLQGYSSPLHF.